This T cell receptor (beta chain) was obtained from a study of PD-1 blockade in classical Hodgkin lymphoma. Assay used: immunoSEQ multiplex PCR; TCRdb lists only in-frame clones, some missing. The table lists 40,000 to 50,000 clones, 86% of them singletons. Brentuximab vedotin exposure varied among the patients, all of whom had relapsed after autologous stem cell transplantation. Best response was recorded as complete response, partial response or progressive disease. General observations from the study: Whoever responded completely had baseline diversity much like that seen in newly diagnosed patients. By C4D1 there was a significant rise in CD4+ TCR diversity but not in CD8+ TCR diversity.

Note on this clone: Its antigen is not known.

CDR3 length equals 14 residues. Germline V gives CDR1 LNHDA, CDR2 SQIVND (reference sequence). V was cut by 7 bases and J by 2 bases, with 13 bases left in between. The V gene is TRBV19, the J gene TRBJ2-3, with D unresolved. Sequencing was performed on peripheral blood mononuclear cells (PBMCs), taken before the second cycle of nivolumab. The receptor comes from a human donor with classical Hodgkin lymphoma. As DNA, the CDR3 is TGTGCCAGTAAAGTGACTCGAGACACAGATACGCAGTATTTT. Translating gives CASKVTRDTDTQYF.